This T cell receptor (beta chain) was sequenced in a study of blood T cell repertoires in COVID-19 (TCRdb year 2020). At the level of the whole study: Samples covering the acute and convalescent phases of COVID-19 were provided by collaborators in the United States, Italy and Spain. Subjects who had been exposed to COVID-19, were actively infected with it, or had recovered from it provided the deeply sampled blood TCRbeta repertoires that made up the dataset. Where HLA class I and class II types were available, the types were taken from metadata supplied by the sample provider, not from assay-based typing. The prospective study material was composed of cDNA or gDNA derived from T cells, B-cell-depleted T cells, or PBMCs. Samples were obtained from the ongoing ImmuneRACE study (first 160 participants) and from about 1,300 subjects provided by 6 global collaborators. The sample metadata nearly always contained a de-identified subject ID, COVID-19 status, age in years and sex. The repertoires were released in a freely available public database meant as a resource for research on the immune response to SARS-CoV-2.

The collaborating institutions used their own protocols to collect whole blood in K2EDTA tubes. For TCRbeta analysis, collaborator samples were shipped as frozen whole blood, as isolated PBMCs, or as DNA extracted from either sample type. V is cut back by 3 bases and J by 2 bases, with 7 bases in the junction unmatched. The CDR1 and CDR2 encoded by the germline V gene are SGHRS and YFSETQ. The CDR3 sequence holds 17 residues, the cysteine and phenylalanine included. The retained sequence is limited to the CDR3, 51 bases, with the frame set at the first base. What the authors observed across the whole study: Clinical and demographic metadata were provided uncurated, with the amount varying by source and participant.

Concerning this clone itself: Its antigen remains unidentified. Base qualities were left out, and no much larger clone turns up one base away.

TCRbeta CDR3 regions were amplified from genomic DNA using the immunoSEQ Assay, a bias-controlled multiplex PCR. In the source study's methods: The number of nucleated cells in each sample was estimated by amplification of reference gene primers within the assay. Sequence reads were collapsed and filtered to measure the absolute abundance of every unique TCRbeta CDR3 rearrangement. For each sample, productive Simpson clonality was calculated as the square root of Simpson's diversity index across productive rearrangements. The source is immuneACCESS, and TCRdb retained only in-frame sequences with V and J called. Part of the clones is not carried over; for the studies checked, unresolved V genes explain less than half of this, and the remainder is unexplained. Clone size and V and J calls were adopted from that table, with D and trimming inferred from the DNA. Recorded for this sample are 140,000 or so clones; approximately 92% of them occurred a single time. Jointly, the top ten make up approximately 2.8% of the sample.

The specimen was peripheral blood. Here the chain combines TRBV5-1 and TRBJ2-6; 8 bases in the middle match TRBD1. The clonotype comes from a woman aged 60-70 years with active COVID-19. CDR3 protein: CASSSGQGLTGANVLTF. The nucleotide sequence reads TGCGCCAGCAGCTCCGGACAGGGTCTGACTGGGGCCAACGTCCTGACTTTC.